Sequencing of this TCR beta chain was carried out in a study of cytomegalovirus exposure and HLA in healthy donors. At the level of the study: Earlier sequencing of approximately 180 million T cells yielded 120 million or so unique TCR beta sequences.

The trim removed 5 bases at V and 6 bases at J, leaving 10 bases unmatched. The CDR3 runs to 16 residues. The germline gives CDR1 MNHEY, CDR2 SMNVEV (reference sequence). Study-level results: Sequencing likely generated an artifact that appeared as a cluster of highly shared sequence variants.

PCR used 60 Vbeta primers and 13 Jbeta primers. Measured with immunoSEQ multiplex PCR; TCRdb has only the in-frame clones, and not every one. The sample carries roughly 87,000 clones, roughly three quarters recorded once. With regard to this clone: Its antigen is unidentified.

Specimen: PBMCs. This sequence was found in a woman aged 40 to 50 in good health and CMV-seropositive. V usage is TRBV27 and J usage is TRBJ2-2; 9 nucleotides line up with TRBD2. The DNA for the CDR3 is TGTGCCAGCAGTCCCTTTTTAGCGGGGGACGCCGGGGAGCTGTTTTTT. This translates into CASSPFLAGDAGELFF.